This entry lists 25 T cell receptor beta chains sequenced from one sample in a study of identical twins (dated by TCRdb to about 2016). Receptor amplification or capture employed 5' RACE. TCRdb records Illumina HiSeq 2000 as the sequencer. The raw public reads went through TCRdb reprocessing: fastp at Q25, MiXCR clone calling, in-frame beta chains kept. Each entry is one CDR3 protein sequence, shown with its most common DNA and genes. This sample lists some 1,600,000 distinct CDR3 sequences; under 35% were detected once. Together, the top ten hold about 0.27% of the sample. Sequencing used cord blood. These receptors were collected from a newborn girl in good health.

The CDR3 DNA sequence: TGTGCCAGCAGTTTAAGGAGCAGGGAGTACGAGCAGTACTTC. Its protein is CASSLRSREYEQYF. The V gene is TRBV28, the J gene TRBJ2-7; D could derive from TRBD1 or TRBD2 (5 bases each). This CDR3 has 14 residues. Per the germline V gene, CDR1 is MDHEN and CDR2 is SYDVKM. V lost 2 bases and J 4 bases, leaving 12 bases between the germline ends.

This clonotype was counted only a few times. This chain links TRBV10-3 with TRBJ1-5; perhaps TRBD1 as D (6 bases). Germline lookup yields CDR1 ENHRY and CDR2 SYGVKD. V lost 4 bases to trimming and J lost 7 bases, with 11 bases between them. CDR3 length: 13 residues. The CDR3 here is CAISADSLQPQHF. In DNA, the CDR3 is TGTGCCATCAGTGCGGACAGTCTCCAGCCCCAGCATTTT.

This clonotype was found many times. The chain recombines TRBV7-2 with TRBJ1-1; D remains ambiguous. The CDR3 length is 13 residues. Germline V gene sequence: CDR1 SGHTA, CDR2 FQGNSA. V lost 7 bases and J 0 bases, leaving 9 bases between the germline ends. For the CDR3, the DNA is TGTGCCAGCATCTCTATAATGAACACTGAAGCTTTCTTT. The encoded protein is CASISIMNTEAFF.

This clonotype was counted a few times. The CDR3 DNA reads as TGTGCCAGCAGCTTAGTTTTTCCGTCCTACGAGCAGTACTTC. This translates into CASSLVFPSYEQYF. This chain joins TRBV7-2 and TRBJ2-7, with unresolved D. Germline-derived CDR1 and CDR2 are SGHTA and FQGNSA. V was shortened by 1 base and J by 1 base, with 8 bases between the two germline ends. CDR3 size: 14 residues.

This clonotype was seen only once. The chain links TRBV2 to TRBJ2-4; 8 nucleotides agree with TRBD1. The DNA end favors TRBJ2-7, so the J call may be wrong. CDR3 size: 17 residues. Germline loops: CDR1 SNHLY, CDR2 FYNNEI. CDR3 in amino acids: CASSEVYWAGGSHEQYF. DNA of the CDR3: TGTGCCAGCAGTGAAGTGTATTGGGCAGGGGGCAGCCACGAGCAGTACTTC.

This clonotype has only a few counts. The chain combines TRBV7-2 with TRBJ2-7, with 8 positions matching TRBD2. The CDR3 extends over 14 amino acids. Trimming took 7 bases from V and 2 from J; bases not matched to a gene: 7. Germline CDR1 is SGHTA and CDR2 is FQGNSA. CDR3 protein: CASTRGGGTYEQYF. The CDR3 DNA reads TGTGCCAGCACCCGGGGGGGAGGGACCTACGAGCAGTACTTC.

The CDR3 spells CASSLNAGNTIYF. The CDR3 DNA is TGTGCCAGCAGTTTAAACGCTGGAAACACCATATATTTT. The gene calls are TRBV27 and TRBJ1-3; D unresolved. The CDR3 extends over 13 amino acids. Trimming took off 2 bases at V and 2 bases at J, with 4 bases between the two ends. CDR1 MNHEY and CDR2 SMNVEV come from the germline V gene (reference sequence).

The rearrangement uses TRBV29-1 and TRBJ2-3, with unresolved D. V was shortened by 2 bases and J by 0 bases, with 6 bases between the two germline ends. The CDR3 length is 13 residues. From germline, CDR1 is SQVTM and CDR2 ANQGSEA. CDR3 nucleotides: TGCAGCGTTGAACTAGGTAGCACAGATACGCAGTATTTT. This sequence encodes CSVELGSTDTQYF.

This sequence joins TRBV20-1 and TRBJ2-7; TRBD1 matches 7 bases. The CDR3 sequence is 14 residues long. The germline V gene has CDR1 DFQATT and CDR2 SNEGSKA (reference sequence). J gave up 4 bases and V 6 bases, and 12 bases lay outside the gene matches. The CDR3 loop is CSAAGGRKVYEQYF. The CDR3 nucleotides are TGCAGTGCCGCAGGGGGACGTAAGGTTTACGAGCAGTACTTC.

The chain has TRBV5-6 and TRBJ2-3; D might be TRBD2 (6 bases). Germline-derived CDR1 and CDR2 are SGHDT and YYEEEE. V was pared by 1 base and J by 2 bases, with 11 bases between. The CDR3 spans 15 residues. CDR3 DNA: TGTGCCAGCAGCTTGCCGGGGGAGGCCACAGATACGCAGTATTTT. Residues: CASSLPGEATDTQYF.

The CDR3 bases are TGCAGTGCTAGAAAAGGACCGACTAATGACGAGCAGTACTTC. As protein: CSARKGPTNDEQYF. The rearrangement uses TRBV20-1 and TRBJ2-7, with a weak D call TRBD2 (5 bases). Per the germline V gene, CDR1 is DFQATT and CDR2 is SNEGSKA (reference sequence). The germline V and J ends were trimmed by 2 bases and 5 bases, with 16 bases remaining between them. There are 14 residues in the CDR3.

This clonotype was detected a few times. This chain links TRBV20-1 with TRBJ2-7, with D possibly matching TRBD2 (5 bases). CDR3 size: 13 residues. Germline V gene lookup returns CDR1 DFQATT and CDR2 SNEGSKA (reference sequence). V lost 1 base and J 5 bases, leaving 12 bases between the germline ends. In nucleotides, the CDR3 is TGCAGTGCTAGAGCCCCACGGGGTCACGAGCAGTACTTC. This sequence encodes CSARAPRGHEQYF.

V and J are TRBV6-2 or TRBV6-3 and TRBJ2-4, with a weak D call TRBD1 (5 bases). V was cut by 8 bases and J by 0 bases, with 14 bases left in between. CDR3 size: 15 residues. Looked up from germline, CDR1 is MNHEY and CDR2 is SVGEGT. The CDR3 region has the DNA TGTGCCAGCGGCGAAGGGGTGTTAGCCAAAAACATTCAGTACTTC. This translates into CASGEGVLAKNIQYF.

The chain carries TRBV28 and TRBJ2-3; D might be TRBD1 (5 bases). Looked up from germline, CDR1 is MDHEN and CDR2 is SYDVKM. Trimming left V 2 bases short and J 3 bases short, with 15 bases between. The CDR3 sequence is 16 residues long. CDR3 region: CASSLRGIIPTDTQYF. The CDR3 region has the DNA TGTGCCAGCAGTTTAAGGGGTATCATACCAACAGATACGCAGTATTTT.

The V gene is TRBV11-2, the J gene TRBJ2-7; no firm D call. The V gene's germline CDR1 is SGHAT and CDR2 FQNNGV. This CDR3 has 15 residues. V was clipped by 1 base and J by 2 bases, with 12 bases between them. The CDR3 region has the DNA TGTGCCAGCAGCTTAGGTCCAGGTTCTGCCTACGAGCAGTACTTC. Amino acids: CASSLGPGSAYEQYF.

This chain links TRBV28 with TRBJ1-1; D might be TRBD1 (5 bases). Germline CDR1 reads MDHEN; CDR2 reads SYDVKM. The ends were cut back, 4 bases at V and 5 bases at J, with 17 bases in the middle. The CDR3 covers 15 residues. The CDR3 sequence: CASSSGAGGGTEAFF. CDR3 coding DNA: TGTGCCAGCAGTTCCGGGGCGGGTGGGGGTACTGAAGCTTTCTTT.

This clonotype was observed a handful of times. A junction boundary mismatches the germline segment, possibly from a read error. The V gene is TRBV7-7, the J gene TRBJ2-3, with 8 bases lining up with TRBD2. Germline values: CDR1 SSHAT, CDR2 FNYEAQ (reference sequence). The CDR3 covers 15 residues. Written as DNA, the CDR3 is TGTGCTAGCAGCTTAGAGGTGCTAGCGGGAGATACGCAGTATTTT. Encoded protein: CASSLEVLAGDTQYF.

The chain couples TRBV14 to TRBJ2-3; TRBD2 might be the D (6 bases). Trimming pared 2 bases from V and 0 bases from J, leaving 15 bases between. This CDR3 is 17 amino acids long. Looked up from germline, CDR1 is SGHDN and CDR2 is FVKESK. The CDR3 reads CASSQLWRGPSTDTQYF. CDR3 bases: TGTGCCAGCAGCCAACTCTGGCGGGGCCCTAGCACAGATACGCAGTATTTT.

The CDR3 spells CASRGTGRRYGYTF. DNA for the CDR3: TGTGCCAGCAGGGGGACGGGACGCAGATATGGCTACACCTTC. The chain has TRBV7-8 and TRBJ1-2; D possibly corresponds to TRBD1 (5 bases). CDR3 length: 14 residues. The germline CDR1 and CDR2 sequences are SGHVS and FQNEAQ. The V and J ends lost 6 bases and 5 bases respectively, with 16 bases between them. The entire variable domain, with the rest obtained from reference TRBV7-8 and TRBJ1-2, is as follows: GAGVSQSPRYKVAKRGQDVALRCDPISGHVSLFWYQQALGQGPEFLTYFQNEAQLDKSGLPSDRFFAERPEGSVSTLKIQRTQQEDSAVYLCASRGTGRRYGYTFGSGTRLTVV.

The rearrangement joins TRBV20-1 to TRBJ1-2; possibly TRBD1 for D (5 bases). CDR1 is DFQATT, CDR2 SNEGSKA, per germline (reference sequence). This CDR3 has 13 residues. The germline V and J ends were trimmed by 5 bases and 5 bases, with 15 bases remaining between them. The CDR3 is CSAPRVEGYGYTF. DNA for the CDR3: TGCAGTGCTCCCAGGGTCGAGGGGTATGGCTACACCTTC.

This clonotype occurred a few times. The rearrangement links TRBV12-3 or TRBV12-4 to TRBJ2-1, with 15 bases fitting TRBD2. The end of the DNA fits TRBJ2-7 better, so the J call may be wrong. The CDR3 extends over 16 amino acids. CDR3 in DNA: TGTGCCAGCAGTCCTGGGACTAGCGGGAGGTACAATGAGCAGTACTTC. Translating it yields CASSPGTSGRYNEQYF.

The chain carries TRBV7-9 and TRBJ1-4; TRBD1 agrees at 7 bases. The CDR3 is 14 residues long. The germline V gene has CDR1 SEHNR and CDR2 FQNEAQ (reference sequence). Losses at the gene ends were 4 bases for V and 10 bases for J; bases not matched to a gene: 9. CDR3 DNA sequence: TGTGCCAGCAGCTCCTACAGGGGAGAAAGAAAACTGTTTTTT. Translation gives CASSSYRGERKLFF.

This clonotype was recorded at least ten times. The chain recombines TRBV27 with TRBJ2-7; 7 nucleotides line up with TRBD1. The CDR3 runs to 13 residues. Germline CDR1 MNHEY, CDR2 SMNVEV (reference sequence). Trimming removed 8 bases from V and 4 bases from J; junction bases left unmatched: 8. CDR3 sequence reads: CASRRTRGYEQYF. The CDR3 DNA follows: TGTGCCAGCCGTAGAACCAGGGGGTACGAGCAGTACTTC.

The sample holds a few counts of this clonotype. The chain links TRBV27 to TRBJ1-2; D perhaps matches TRBD1 (5 bases). V lost 3 bases and J lost 8, with 13 bases in between. Germline V lookup: CDR1 MNHEY, CDR2 SMNVEV (reference sequence). The CDR3 totals 13 residues. In DNA, the CDR3 is TGTGCCAGCAGTTTTGGGGGGGGAGGCGGCTACACCTTC. It is translated as CASSFGGGGGYTF.

V usage is TRBV10-3 and J usage is TRBJ2-5; D gene uncertain. Trimming removed 4 bases at V and 1 base at J, with 10 bases between. CDR3 length: 14 residues. Germline-derived CDR1 and CDR2 are ENHRY and SYGVKD. CDR3 sequence: CAISAWLIQETQYF. DNA for the CDR3: TGTGCCATCAGTGCGTGGCTCATCCAAGAGACCCAGTACTTC.